This T cell receptor (beta chain) was identified in a study of tumor T cells in aggressive B-cell lymphoma. This clone was detected only a few times. Assay used: immunoSEQ multiplex PCR; TCRdb lists only in-frame clones, some missing. This table holds 2,000 to 2,500 clones, 85% to 95% found once. Germline V gives CDR1 SEHNR, CDR2 FQNEAQ (reference sequence). The CDR3 spans 15 residues. V was clipped by 5 bases and J by 2 bases; unmatched bases: 7. Source material: tumor tissue. The rearrangement uses TRBV7-9 and TRBJ2-3; 7 nucleotides agree with TRBD1. The TCR originated in an adult with diffuse large B cell lymphoma. CDR3 DNA sequence: TGTGCCAGCAGCCTGGGACAGATACTCACAGATACGCAGTATTTT. Its translation is CASSLGQILTDTQYF.